This TCR beta chain was captured in a study of cytomegalovirus exposure and HLA in healthy donors. The wider study: Inside one of the first data releases sat 75 million to 100 million unique TCRs taken from HLA-typed donors. Findings of the study overall: Usually a TCR sequence was rare, but some public TCRs were found in many donors.

This clone was seen more than once but under ten times. Its antigen is unknown. CDR1 SGHTA and CDR2 FQGNSA come from the germline V gene. The CDR3 is made up of 15 amino acids. V was cut by 1 base and J by 1 base, with 10 bases left in between. Amplification used 60 Vbeta primers and 13 Jbeta primers. TCRdb's table, derived via immunoSEQ multiplex PCR, lists solely in-frame clones and lacks some. The table lists 120,000 or so clones, less than 85% of them singletons. The sample taken for sequencing was PBMCs. The V gene is TRBV7-2, the J gene TRBJ1-1; D remains ambiguous. This sequence was found in a man between 25 and 39 years old in good health and CMV-seronegative. The CDR3 reads CASSLGVQRNTEAFF. CDR3 DNA: TGTGCCAGCAGCTTAGGAGTACAGAGGAACACTGAAGCTTTCTTT.